A single sample gave rise to the 9 T cell receptor beta chains below, sequenced in a study of OX40 agonist ivuxolimab in advanced cancers. The data were produced by immunoSEQ multiplex PCR, yet TCRdb's version contains in-frame clones alone and is incomplete. The data hold tens of thousands of clones, with 75% to 95% observed a single time. The sample consisted of CD4+ or CD8+ T cells sorted from blood, taken in a trial of the OX40 agonist ivuxolimab. Receptors originate from an adult with an advanced solid tumor such as melanoma, head and neck, liver or kidney cancer.

The count of this clone is one. The chain has TRBV6-1 and TRBJ2-2; D call uncertain. Germline CDR1 MNHNS, CDR2 SASEGT. V was pared by 6 bases and J by 4 bases, with 6 bases between. CDR3 size: 12 residues. CDR3 nucleotide sequence: TGTGCCAGCAGAACCTTCACCGGGGAGCTGTTTTTT. This encodes CASRTFTGELFF.

The chain couples TRBV27 to TRBJ2-1, with D uncertain. Germline V CDR1 and CDR2: MNHEY, SMNVEV (reference sequence). V was cut by 5 bases and J by 0 bases, with 11 bases left in between. CDR3 length equals 15 residues. CDR3 sequence reads: CASSSIMSSYNEQFF. The CDR3 nucleotides read TGTGCCAGCAGTAGTATTATGAGCTCCTACAATGAGCAGTTCTTC.

The chain employs TRBV12-5 and TRBJ2-7; 10 bases fit TRBD1. The CDR3 is 14 residues long. Trimming took 6 bases from V and 5 from J; bases not matched to a gene: 7. The germline CDR1 and CDR2 sequences are LGHNT and FRNRAP. This CDR3 reads CASGAGDRGHEQYF. The CDR3 DNA sequence: TGTGCTAGTGGGGCGGGGGACAGGGGTCACGAGCAGTACTTC.

As to this clone: A junction boundary mismatches the germline segment, possibly from a read error. The chain links TRBV6-1 to TRBJ1-2; D may be TRBD1 (6 bases). This CDR3 has 13 residues. Germline assignment: CDR1 MNHNS and CDR2 SASEGT. CDR3 nucleotide sequence: TGTGCCAGCAGTGAGATCCTTCTGGGGGCAGGGGCCTTC. This gives the protein CASSEILLGAGAF.

This chain connects TRBV30 to TRBJ2-5, with a weak D call TRBD2 (6 bases). This CDR3 has 14 amino acids. Trimming left V 3 bases short and J 2 bases short, with 13 bases between. Per the germline V gene, CDR1 is GTSNPN and CDR2 is SVGIG (reference sequence). CDR3 protein: CAWRGRGSQETQYF. CDR3 coding DNA: TGTGCCTGGAGAGGACGGGGGTCACAAGAGACCCAGTACTTC.

This chain uses TRBV7-7 with TRBJ1-1; D not certain. V lost 1 base and J 0 bases, leaving 3 bases between the germline ends. The CDR3 totals 13 residues. The germline V gene has CDR1 SSHAT and CDR2 FNYEAQ (reference sequence). The CDR3 DNA reads TGTGCCAGCAGCTTAGAAGTGAACACTGAAGCTTTCTTT. Translated: CASSLEVNTEAFF.

There are a few counts of this clone. The rearrangement joins TRBV30 to TRBJ1-2; 8 bases line up with TRBD1. Germline V CDR1 and CDR2: GTSNPN, SVGIG (reference sequence). Germline trimming cut 2 bases from V and 4 bases from J; bases unmatched to any gene: 9. The CDR3 sequence is 15 residues long. The CDR3 here is CAWSPTGGRSYGYTF. For the CDR3, the DNA is TGTGCCTGGAGTCCAACAGGGGGAAGAAGCTATGGCTACACCTTC.

The CDR3, as DNA: TGTGCCAGCAGTTACGGCCCGACCGGGGAGCTGTTTTTT. Protein: CASSYGPTGELFF. The gene calls are TRBV6-5 and TRBJ2-2; D not certain. Per germline, CDR1 MNHEY and CDR2 SVGAGI. The CDR3 extends over 13 amino acids. V lost 2 bases and J 5 bases, leaving 6 bases between the germline ends.

The chain has TRBV2 and TRBJ1-1; 12 nucleotides line up with TRBD1. Germline trimming cut 5 bases from V and 5 bases from J; bases unmatched to any gene: 9. This CDR3 region has 16 residues. Germline V gene sequence: CDR1 SNHLY, CDR2 FYNNEI. Here the CDR3 reads CASSLRDRGLDTEAFF. The CDR3 coding sequence is TGTGCCAGCAGTCTCCGGGACAGGGGGCTAGATACTGAAGCTTTCTTT.